Listed below are T cell receptor beta chains from one sample, sequenced in a study of blood T cells in healthy people across ages. TCRdb ran MiXCR on the 5' RACE reads and lists one entry per CDR3 protein. The repertoire holds around 1.7 million distinct CDR3 sequences, with 28% as singletons. The sequenced sample consisted of blood. These receptors all come from a woman aged 25 to 39 in good health. Both conserved end residues are part of each CDR3. D genes are given only for firm matches. The size field is filled for only some rows; it gives once, few, many or a size class.

TRBD1 NA TRBJ2-7 TRBV14 CASSQWDSKIYEQYF TGTGCCAGCAGCCAATGGGACAGTAAGATTTACGAGCAGTACTTC
TRBD2 once TRBJ2-1 TRBV10-3 CAIRSSGGANEQFF TGTGCCATCAGGTCTAGCGGGGGGGCTAATGAGCAGTTCTTC
TRBD2 few TRBJ2-7 TRBV4-1 CASSTRTSGESEQYF TGCGCCAGCAGCACTCGGACTAGCGGGGAAAGCGAGCAGTACTTC
TRBD1 many TRBJ2-7 TRBV4-3 CASSQDHRGAYEQYF TGCGCCAGCAGCCAAGATCACAGGGGCGCCTACGAGCAGTACTTC
NA NA TRBJ1-2 TRBV29-1 CSAGQSQFYGYTF TGCAGCGCTGGACAGTCGCAATTCTATGGCTACACCTTC
TRBD1 few TRBJ2-5 TRBV5-1 CASSYQDRQETQYF TGCGCCAGCAGCTACCAGGACAGGCAAGAGACCCAGTACTTC
NA once TRBJ2-2 TRBV4-1 CASSPRTGRLSTSGELFF TGCGCCAGCAGCCCCCGGACGGGACGTCTTTCTACATCCGGGGAGCTGTTTTTT
TRBD2 few TRBJ2-3 TRBV7-2 CASSFTGTSERTDTQYF TGTGCCAGCAGCTTCACCGGGACTAGCGAACGCACAGATACGCAGTATTTT
TRBD1 NA TRBJ2-7 TRBV4-1 CASSQGDSIYEQYF TGCGCCAGCAGCCAAGGGGACAGCATCTACGAGCAGTACTTC
TRBD2 NA TRBJ2-5 TRBV7-2 CASSLNAGGHVTQYF TGTGCCAGCAGCTTAAATGCGGGGGGGCATGTGACCCAGTACTTC